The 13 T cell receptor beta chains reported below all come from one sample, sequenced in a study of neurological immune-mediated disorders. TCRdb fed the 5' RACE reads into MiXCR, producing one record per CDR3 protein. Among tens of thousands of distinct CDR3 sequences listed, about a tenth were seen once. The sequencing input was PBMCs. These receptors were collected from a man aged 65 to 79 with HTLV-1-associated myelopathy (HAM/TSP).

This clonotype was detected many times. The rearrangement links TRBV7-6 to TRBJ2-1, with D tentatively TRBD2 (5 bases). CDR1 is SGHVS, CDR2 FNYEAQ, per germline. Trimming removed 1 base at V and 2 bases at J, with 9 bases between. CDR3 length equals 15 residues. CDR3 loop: CASSLVGGPYNEQFF. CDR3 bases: TGTGCCAGCAGCTTAGTAGGAGGACCCTACAATGAGCAGTTCTTC.

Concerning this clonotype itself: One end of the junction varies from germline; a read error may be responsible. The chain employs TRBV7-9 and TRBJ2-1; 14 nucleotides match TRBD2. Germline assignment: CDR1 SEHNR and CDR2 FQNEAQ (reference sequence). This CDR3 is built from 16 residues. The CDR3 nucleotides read TGCGCCAGCAGCTACCGACTAGCGGGAGGGAAAGAAGAGCAGTTCTTC. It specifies CASSYRLAGGKEEQFF. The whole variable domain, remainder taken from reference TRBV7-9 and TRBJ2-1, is DTGVSQNPRHKITKRGQNVTFRCDPISEHNRLYWYRQTLGQGPEFLTYFQNEAQLEKSRLLSDRFSAERPKGSFSTLEIQRTEQGDSAMYLCASSYRLAGGKEEQFFGPGTRLTVL.

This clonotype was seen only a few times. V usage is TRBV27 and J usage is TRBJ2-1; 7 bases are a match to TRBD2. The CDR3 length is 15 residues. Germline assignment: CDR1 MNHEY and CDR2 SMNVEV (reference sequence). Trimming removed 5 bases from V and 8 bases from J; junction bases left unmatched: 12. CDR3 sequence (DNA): TGTGCCAGCAGTGAGGTAGCGGGCACCGGCGATGAGCAGTTCTTC. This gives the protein CASSEVAGTGDEQFF.

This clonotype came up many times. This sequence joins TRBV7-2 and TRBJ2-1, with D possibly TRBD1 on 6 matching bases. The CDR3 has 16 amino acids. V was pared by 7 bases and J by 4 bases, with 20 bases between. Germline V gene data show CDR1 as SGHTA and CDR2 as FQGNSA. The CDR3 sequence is CASINAETGVYNEQFF. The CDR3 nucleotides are TGTGCCAGCATCAACGCCGAGACAGGAGTTTACAATGAGCAGTTCTTC.

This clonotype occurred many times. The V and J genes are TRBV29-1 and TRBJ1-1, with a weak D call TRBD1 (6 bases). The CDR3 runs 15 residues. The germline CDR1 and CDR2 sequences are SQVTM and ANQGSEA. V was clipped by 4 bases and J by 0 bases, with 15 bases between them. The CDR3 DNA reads TGCAGCGTTGTGCCTCGAGGGGGATTGAACACTGAAGCTTTCTTT. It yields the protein CSVVPRGGLNTEAFF.

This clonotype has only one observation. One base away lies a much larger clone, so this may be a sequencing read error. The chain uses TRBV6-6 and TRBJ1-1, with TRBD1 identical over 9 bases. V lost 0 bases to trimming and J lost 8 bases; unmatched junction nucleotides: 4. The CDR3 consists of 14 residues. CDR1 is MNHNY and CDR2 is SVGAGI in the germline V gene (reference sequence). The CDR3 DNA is TGTGCCAGCAGTTACTCCTGGGACAGGGTAGAAGCTTTCTTT. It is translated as CASSYSWDRVEAFF.

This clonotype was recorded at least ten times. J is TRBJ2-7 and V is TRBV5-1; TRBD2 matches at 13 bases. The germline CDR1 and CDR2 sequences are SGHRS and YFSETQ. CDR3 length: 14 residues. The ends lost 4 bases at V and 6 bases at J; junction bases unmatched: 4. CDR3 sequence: CASSGGLAGSEQYF. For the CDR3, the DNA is TGCGCCAGCAGCGGGGGACTAGCGGGAAGCGAGCAGTACTTC.

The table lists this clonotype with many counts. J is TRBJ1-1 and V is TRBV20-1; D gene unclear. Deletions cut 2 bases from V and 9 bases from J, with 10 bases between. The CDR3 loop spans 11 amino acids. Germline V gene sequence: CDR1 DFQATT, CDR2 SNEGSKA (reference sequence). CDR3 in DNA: TGCAGTGCTAGACAGGAACCCCAAGCTTTCTTT. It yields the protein CSARQEPQAFF.

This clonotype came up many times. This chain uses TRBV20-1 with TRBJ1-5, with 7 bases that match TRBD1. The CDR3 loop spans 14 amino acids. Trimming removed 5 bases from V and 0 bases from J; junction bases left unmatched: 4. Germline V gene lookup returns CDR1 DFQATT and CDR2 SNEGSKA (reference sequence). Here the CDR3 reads CSAAQGSSNQPQHF. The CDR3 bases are TGCAGTGCTGCACAGGGGAGTAGCAATCAGCCCCAGCATTTT.

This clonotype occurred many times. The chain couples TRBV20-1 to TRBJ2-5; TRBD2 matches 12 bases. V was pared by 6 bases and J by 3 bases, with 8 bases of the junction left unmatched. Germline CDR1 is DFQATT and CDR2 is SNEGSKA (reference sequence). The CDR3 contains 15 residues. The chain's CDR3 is CSAGRTSGIEETQYF. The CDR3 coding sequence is TGCAGTGCGGGGAGGACTAGCGGGATAGAAGAGACCCAGTACTTC.

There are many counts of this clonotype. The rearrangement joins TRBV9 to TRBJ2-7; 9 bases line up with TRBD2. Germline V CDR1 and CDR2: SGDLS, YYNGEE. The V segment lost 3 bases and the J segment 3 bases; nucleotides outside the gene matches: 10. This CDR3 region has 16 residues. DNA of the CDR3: TGTGCCAGCAGCGCAGGCGGCGGGAGGGTGGACTACGAGCAGTACTTC. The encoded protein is CASSAGGGRVDYEQYF.

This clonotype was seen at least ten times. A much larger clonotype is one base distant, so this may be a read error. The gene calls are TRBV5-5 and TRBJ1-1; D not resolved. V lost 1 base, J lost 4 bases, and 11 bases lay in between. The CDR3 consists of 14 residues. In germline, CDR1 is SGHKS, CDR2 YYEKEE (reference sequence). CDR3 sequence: CASSLRVRSTEAFF. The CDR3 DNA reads TGTGCCAGCAGCTTGCGAGTGAGGTCCACTGAAGCTTTCTTT.

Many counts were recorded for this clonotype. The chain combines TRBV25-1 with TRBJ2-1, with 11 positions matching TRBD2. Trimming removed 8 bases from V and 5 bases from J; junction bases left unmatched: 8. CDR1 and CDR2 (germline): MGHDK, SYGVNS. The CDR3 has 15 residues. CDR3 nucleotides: TGTGCCAGCTCTAGACTAGCGGGAACCGACAATGAGCAGTTCTTC. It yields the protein CASSRLAGTDNEQFF. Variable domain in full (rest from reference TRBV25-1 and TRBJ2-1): EADIYQTPRYLVIGTGKKITLECSQTMGHDKMYWYQQDPGMELHLIHYSYGVNSTEKGDLSSESTVSRIRTEHFPLTLESARPSHTSQYLCASSRLAGTDNEQFFGPGTRLTVL.